Shown below are 8 T cell receptor beta chains from a single sample sequenced in a study of T cells after yellow fever vaccination. TCRdb ran MiXCR on the 5' RACE reads and lists one entry per CDR3 protein. The sample includes 450,000 to 650,000 distinct CDR3 sequences, around a fifth of them seen just once. Sequences were derived from PBMCs, sampled less than 25 days after the first yellow fever vaccination. These receptors were collected from a man younger than 35 who received the YFV17D yellow fever vaccine.

The chain carries TRBV6-2 or TRBV6-3 and TRBJ2-7; D not resolved. This CDR3 contains 13 residues. Germline V lookup: CDR1 MNHEY, CDR2 SVGEGT. With 2 bases removed from V and 4 bases from J, the gap between germline ends came to 9 bases. The DNA for the CDR3 is TGTGCCAGCAGTTACCACAGCGTATACGAGCAGTACGTC. Its protein product is CASSYHSVYEQYV.

This clonotype has a count of ten or more. The chain has TRBV7-3 and TRBJ1-3, with 8 bases matching TRBD1. V gave up 4 bases and J gave up 6 bases; unmatched junction bases: 2. The CDR3 runs to 13 residues. Germline V CDR1 and CDR2: SGHTA, FQGTGA. CDR3 protein: CASSSDRENTIYF. The CDR3, as DNA: TGTGCCAGCAGCTCGGACAGGGAAAACACCATATATTTT.

This chain links TRBV6-5 with TRBJ1-4; perhaps TRBD1 as D (6 bases). Germline V gives CDR1 MNHEY, CDR2 SVGAGI. The V gene lost 4 bases and the J gene lost 8 bases, with 17 bases spanning the gap. The CDR3 runs to 15 residues. DNA of the CDR3: TGTGCCAGCAGTTCTCCCAGGGGTGAAGGAGAAAAACTGTTTTTT. Translated: CASSSPRGEGEKLFF.

V gene TRBV5-6 combines with J gene TRBJ2-7; 11 positions match TRBD1. CDR1 is SGHDT, CDR2 YYEEEE, per germline. J lost 3 bases, V lost 2 bases, and 4 bases had no gene match. The CDR3 runs to 15 residues. The CDR3 loop is CASSFLDRGLYEQYV. The CDR3 DNA is TGTGCCAGCAGCTTTCTGGACAGGGGGCTCTACGAGCAGTACGTC.

The chain has TRBV11-2 and TRBJ2-1, with D uncertain. Trimming left V 5 bases short and J 5 bases short, with 28 bases between. The CDR3 spans 19 residues. Germline values: CDR1 SGHAT, CDR2 FQNNGV. The CDR3: CASSPTQYSFSFPNNEQFF. The CDR3 bases are TGTGCCAGCAGCCCAACTCAATACAGTTTTAGTTTCCCCAACAATGAGCAGTTCTTC.

J is TRBJ1-5 and V is TRBV6-2 or TRBV6-3; 11 positions agree with TRBD1. The CDR3 is 15 amino acids. V shed 4 bases and J 6 bases; nucleotides not matched to a gene: 5. CDR1 MNHEY and CDR2 SVGEGT come from the germline V gene. The CDR3 DNA is TGTGCCAGCAGTTTAAGGACAGGGGGCAGTCAGCCCCAGCATTTT. This encodes CASSLRTGGSQPQHF.

This clonotype has at least ten counts. V usage is TRBV20-1 and J usage is TRBJ1-1, with 9 bases fitting TRBD1. With 2 bases clipped from V and 4 bases from J, the junction kept 8 bases outside the gene matches. CDR3 length: 15 residues. The germline V gene encodes CDR1 DFQATT and CDR2 SNEGSKA (reference sequence). The chain's CDR3 is CSARNGDREVTEAFF. The CDR3 nucleotides read TGCAGTGCTAGAAATGGGGACAGGGAGGTCACTGAAGCTTTCTTT.

V and J are TRBV12-5 and TRBJ2-5, with unresolved D. The V gene's germline CDR1 is LGHNT and CDR2 FRNRAP. The CDR3 has 11 residues. V was shortened by 5 bases and J by 3 bases, with 4 bases between the two germline ends. The CDR3 loop is CASGLEETQYF. CDR3 DNA: TGTGCTAGTGGTCTTGAAGAGACCCAGTACTTC.